The 10 T cell receptor beta chains below were found in one sample sequenced in a study of shared clonotypes between healthy human individuals. Libraries were prepared by immunoSEQ multiplex PCR; TCRdb keeps only in-frame clonotypes and omits some of them. The sample has some 490,000 clones; approximately 82% are singletons. The sequenced material came from PBMCs. These receptors were obtained from a woman aged 35 to 49 in good health. Some clones in this sample may be carry-over from other donors' samples.

The chain recombines TRBV19 with TRBJ2-7; 10 bases match TRBD2. The V segment lost 4 bases and the J segment 2 bases; nucleotides outside the gene matches: 2. The CDR3 loop spans 14 amino acids. Germline V gene data show CDR1 as LNHDA and CDR2 as SQIVND (reference sequence). The CDR3 nucleotides are TGTGCCAGTAGTACAGCGGGGGGGACCTACGAGCAGTACTTC. As protein: CASSTAGGTYEQYF.

The genes are TRBV7-6 and TRBJ2-7; no clear D. Germline assignment: CDR1 SGHVS and CDR2 FNYEAQ. The CDR3 runs 15 residues. Trimming cost V 4 bases and J 2 bases, with 15 bases left between them. The CDR3 region is CASSSLPGPAYEQYF. CDR3 DNA: TGTGCCAGCAGCTCCCTACCCGGTCCAGCCTACGAGCAGTACTTC.

Notes on this clone: It is likely a read error: a sequence one base away is far more abundant. V is TRBV30 and J is TRBJ2-5; D perhaps matches TRBD1 (6 bases). This CDR3 is built from 14 residues. Looked up from germline, CDR1 is GTSNPN and CDR2 is SVGIG (reference sequence). CDR3 amino acids: CAWSRQVRQDTQYF. The DNA for the CDR3 is TGTGCCTGGAGCCGACAGGTTCGACAAGATACCCAGTACTTC.

This clone was seen at least ten times. This sample includes further DNA sequences coding for the same CDR3. The gene calls are TRBV10-1 and TRBJ2-2; 7 bases align to TRBD1. CDR1 is WNHNN and CDR2 is SYGVQD in the germline V gene (reference sequence). This CDR3 region has 15 residues. After removal of 5 bases from V and 0 bases from J, the junction contained 3 bases not matched to a gene. The CDR3 nucleotides read TGCGCCAGCAGTCGGGACAGCGCGAACACCGGGGAGCTGTTTTTT. It codes for CASSRDSANTGELFF.

The chain couples TRBV25-1 to TRBJ2-5; TRBD1 or TRBD2 may be the D gene (7 bases each). V was clipped by 6 bases and J by 5 bases, with 19 bases between them. The CDR3 has 15 amino acids. Germline V gene data show CDR1 as MGHDK and CDR2 as SYGVNS. The DNA for the CDR3 is TGTGCCAGCAGCGAAGGGGGGGCAGGGGGGGAGACCCAGTACTTC. The encoded protein is CASSEGGAGGETQYF.

The chain joins TRBV28 to TRBJ1-4; TRBD1 agrees at 7 bases. V was clipped by 7 bases and J by 5 bases; unmatched bases: 10. This CDR3 region has 15 residues. Germline V gene sequence: CDR1 MDHEN, CDR2 SYDVKM. The CDR3: CASTNLGQQNEKLFF. The CDR3 nucleotides are TGTGCCAGCACCAACCTGGGACAGCAGAATGAAAAACTGTTTTTT.

The rearrangement links TRBV6-1 to TRBJ1-2, with 8 bases matching TRBD1. V was pared by 0 bases and J by 8 bases, with 2 bases of the junction left unmatched. Germline CDR1 and CDR2: MNHNS and SASEGT. The CDR3 spans 13 residues. The CDR3 sequence: CASSEADREGYTF. The CDR3 DNA is TGTGCCAGCAGTGAAGCGGACAGGGAGGGCTACACCTTC.

A few counts support this clone. J is TRBJ2-2 and V is TRBV4-3, with TRBD2 matching over 8 bases. The CDR3 has 15 residues. The trim removed 4 bases at V and 6 bases at J, leaving 7 bases unmatched. Germline V CDR1 and CDR2: LGHNA, YSLEER. CDR3 DNA sequence: TGCGCCAGCAGCCCGTTAGCGGGACTTGCCGGGGAGCTGTTTTTT. This translates into CASSPLAGLAGELFF.

This clone appeared once. This rearrangement joins TRBV5-1 to TRBJ2-4; 11 bases fit TRBD2. With 0 bases clipped from V and 5 bases from J, the junction kept 1 base outside the gene matches. The CDR3 covers 15 residues. Germline assignment: CDR1 SGHRS and CDR2 YFSETQ. This CDR3 reads CASSLGGLAENIQYF. The CDR3 DNA follows: TGCGCCAGCAGCTTGGGGGGACTAGCGGAAAACATTCAGTACTTC.

The chain's CDR3 is CASSLTLGMRETQYF. DNA for the CDR3: TGTGCCAGCAGTCTAACGTTGGGGATGAGGGAGACCCAGTACTTC. The chain carries TRBV7-7 and TRBJ2-5; D not certain. The CDR3 is made up of 15 amino acids. Trimming took off 6 bases at V and 5 bases at J, with 19 bases between the two ends. Germline CDR1 is SSHAT and CDR2 is FNYEAQ (reference sequence).